This T cell receptor (beta chain) originates from a study of PD-L1 blockade in urothelial cancer. As for the study in general: When patients started atezolizumab around 2014, it was given at 1,200 mg intravenously every 3 weeks. Blood analysis occurred 3 weeks (second dose) and 6 weeks after treatment start.

Patients' urothelial carcinoma was locally advanced or metastatic. V shed 5 bases and J 1 base; nucleotides not matched to a gene: 14. Germline-derived CDR1 and CDR2 are SGHAT and FQNNGV. The CDR3 is 17 residues long. This clone appeared a single time. Profiling relied on immunoSEQ multiplex PCR, and the TCRdb table lists in-frame clones only, not all of them. Found here are more than 30,000 clones, 80% to 90% of them singletons; the top ten hold roughly 3.8%. This chain connects TRBV11-2 to TRBJ2-7, with TRBD2 matching over 7 bases. The sample was PBMCs, taken around atezolizumab (anti-PD-L1) treatment. The TCR was taken from a man in his fifties or sixties with urothelial cancer. This chain's CDR3 is CASSLNRSPAGSYEQYF. As DNA, the CDR3 is TGTGCCAGCAGCCTCAACCGGTCTCCAGCGGGGTCCTACGAGCAGTACTTC.